These T cell receptor beta chains were read from a single sample in a study of PD-1 blockade in mismatch repair-deficient tumors. The assay was immunoSEQ multiplex PCR, and TCRdb's table has in-frame clones only and misses some. The data hold some 48,000 clones, with 65% to 85% observed a single time. The sequencing here drew on peripheral blood, taken roughly 19 weeks after starting pembrolizumab. Receptors were obtained from an adult with mismatch repair-deficient cancer. The CDR3 runs from the conserved cysteine through the conserved F or W. The D gene is left open where the match is weak. Clone sizes are given selectively: once, few, many, or a class where the clone is expanded.

clone size	D gene	V gene	J gene	CDR3 DNA	CDR3 protein
NA	TRBD2	TRBV5-5	TRBJ2-7	TGTGCCAGCAGCTTGCTACTAGCGGGGACCTACGAGCAGTACTTC	CASSLLLAGTYEQYF
once	NA	TRBV7-9	TRBJ2-7	TGTGCCAGCAGCTTAGCGGACACTTCTACGACGCAGTACTTC	CASSLADTSTTQYF
NA	NA	TRBV19	TRBJ2-4	TGTGCCAGTAGTATAGGGCAGCTAGCCAAAAACATTCAGTACTTC	CASSIGQLAKNIQYF
NA	NA	TRBV2	TRBJ2-3	TGTGCCAGCAGAACCGACGGGCGGGATACGCAGTATTTT	CASRTDGRDTQYF
NA	NA	TRBV5-1	TRBJ2-7	TGCGCCAGCAGCTTGGGTCCAGGGAACGAGCAGTACTTC	CASSLGPGNEQYF
NA	NA	TRBV7-4	TRBJ1-4	TGTGCCAGCAGTCTCTCCCTAGGGTCGTCTAATGAAAAACTGTTTTTT	CASSLSLGSSNEKLFF
NA	NA	TRBV6-5	TRBJ2-1	TGTGCCAGCAGTTACTCTTCTCACGTCGATGAGCAGTTCTTC	CASSYSSHVDEQFF
NA	NA	TRBV30	TRBJ1-1	TGTGCCTGGAGCACTAGGGCAGGCTTGAACACTGAAGCTTTCTTT	CAWSTRAGLNTEAFF
once	NA	TRBV30	TRBJ1-3	TGTGCCTGGAGTACCCCAGGGAAAGGAAACACCATATATTTT	CAWSTPGKGNTIYF
NA	NA	TRBV15	TRBJ2-1	TGTGCCACCAGCAGTAACCGACCGTCCGCCTTAGGTTTCTTC	CATSSNRPSALGFF
NA	TRBD2	TRBV9	TRBJ2-7	TGTGCCAGCAGCGCAGGACTAGCGACCTACGAGCAGTACTTC	CASSAGLATYEQYF
NA	NA	TRBV19	TRBJ2-7	TGTGCCAGTAGTAACCTTGGCCTCGGCGAGCAGTACTTC	CASSNLGLGEQYF
NA	TRBD1	TRBV30	TRBJ1-2	TGTGCCTGGACGGGACAGGGGTTCGGCTACACCTTC	CAWTGQGFGYTF
few	NA	TRBV11-2	TRBJ2-7	TGTGCCAGCAGCTCCGTCCGGGGACGGGCTTACGAGCAGTACTTC	CASSSVRGRAYEQYF
NA	TRBD1	TRBV7-9	TRBJ2-3	TGTGCCAGCAGCTTAGATCGGGCAGGGGGCGCAGATACGCAGTATTTT	CASSLDRAGGADTQYF
once	NA	TRBV6-1	TRBJ1-1	TGTGCCAGCATTCTTGTTGGTAACACTGAAGCTTTCTTT	CASILVGNTEAFF
few	NA	TRBV6-5	TRBJ2-7	TGTGCCAGCAGTTCCCTAGGACAGACATACGAGCAGTACTTC	CASSSLGQTYEQYF
NA	NA	TRBV6-5	TRBJ2-3	TGTGCCAGCAGGAGACCGGGGCCACGCACAGATACGCAGTATTTT	CASRRPGPRTDTQYF
NA	NA	TRBV27	TRBJ2-6	TGTGCCAGCAGACCTTATAGCTCTGGGGCCAACGTCCTGACTTTC	CASRPYSSGANVLTF
once	NA	TRBV5-4	TRBJ1-1	TGTGCCAGCAGCTTTTTTAAGGGTTTAACCACTGAAGCTTTCTTT	CASSFFKGLTTEAFF
NA	NA	TRBV2	TRBJ2-3	TGTGCCAGCACACTTTCCTTCGCAGATACGCAGTATTTT	CASTLSFADTQYF
NA	TRBD1	TRBV11-3	TRBJ2-5	TGTGCCAGCAGGTGGACAGGGGAGACCCAGTACTTC	CASRWTGETQYF
few	TRBD2	TRBV5-6	TRBJ2-1	TGTGCCAGCAGCTCGAGCTCCGGGACTAGCGTCTCCTACAATGAGCAGTTCTTC	CASSSSSGTSVSYNEQFF
NA	TRBD1	TRBV6-5	TRBJ1-1	TGTGCCAGCAGTTACATTACTACAGGGGGACTCCGGGCTTTCTTT	CASSYITTGGLRAFF
NA	NA	TRBV7-9	TRBJ2-7	TGTGCCAGCAGCGCCCCCCCAGGGCAAACCCACGAGCAGTACTTC	CASSAPPGQTHEQYF
NA	TRBD1	TRBV4-1	TRBJ1-2	TGCGCCAGCAGCCAAGGTCCGACAGGGTATGGCTACACCTTC	CASSQGPTGYGYTF
NA	NA	TRBV19	TRBJ2-6	TGTGCCAGTAGTAGGGGTTATAACTCTGGGGCCAACGTCCTGACTTTC	CASSRGYNSGANVLTF
once	TRBD2	TRBV7-7	TRBJ2-5	TGTGCTAGCAGCCTAGGACTAGCGGGAGCCCCTGAGACCCAGTACTTC	CASSLGLAGAPETQYF
NA	TRBD2	TRBV15	TRBJ2-1	TGTGCCACCAGCAGAGAAGGCGGGAGAAGCGATGAGCAGTTCTTC	CATSREGGRSDEQFF
NA	NA	TRBV5-6	TRBJ2-7	TGTGCCAGCAGCTTGGGGGCTGGTCTTGAGAGGTCCTACGAGCAGTACTTC	CASSLGAGLERSYEQYF
NA	NA	TRBV19	TRBJ2-2	TGTGCCAGTACCGGTACCGGGACCAACACCGGGGAGCTGTTTTTT	CASTGTGTNTGELFF
NA	TRBD1	TRBV5-1	TRBJ2-1	TGCGCCAGCAGCCCTGGACAGGTGGGAAATGAGCAGTTCTTC	CASSPGQVGNEQFF
once	NA	TRBV4-3	TRBJ2-3	TGCGCCAGCAGCCAAGATAAGGGATGGGTGGGCTCGGATACGCAGTATTTT	CASSQDKGWVGSDTQYF